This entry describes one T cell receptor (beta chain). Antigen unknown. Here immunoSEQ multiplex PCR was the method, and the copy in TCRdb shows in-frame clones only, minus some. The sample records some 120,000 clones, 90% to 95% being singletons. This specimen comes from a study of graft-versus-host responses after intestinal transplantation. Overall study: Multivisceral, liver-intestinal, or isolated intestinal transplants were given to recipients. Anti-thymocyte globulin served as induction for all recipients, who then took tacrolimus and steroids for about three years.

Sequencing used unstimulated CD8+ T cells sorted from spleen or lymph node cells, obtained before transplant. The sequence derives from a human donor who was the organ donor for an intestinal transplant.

The CDR3 is CASSLQGNTEAFF. CDR3 nucleotides: TGTGCCAGCAGTTTACAGGGGAACACTGAAGCTTTCTTT. The rearrangement uses TRBV28 and TRBJ1-1; possible D gene TRBD1, 5 bases. The CDR3 length is 13 residues. V dropped 2 bases and J dropped 1 base, with 5 bases sitting between them. Germline V gives CDR1 MDHEN, CDR2 SYDVKM.